A single sample gave rise to the 27 T cell receptor beta chains below, sequenced in a study of memory CD4+ T cells and cytomegalovirus serostatus (dated by TCRdb to the late 2010s). The method was the immunoSEQ multiplex PCR assay. Drawn from immuneACCESS, this table holds only the in-frame rearrangements with V and J called that TCRdb kept. Clones are partly lost; checked studies trace under half to an unresolved V gene and leave the rest unexplained. The sample records 35,000 to 50,000 clones, 76% of which are singletons. Under 6.5% of the sample belongs to the ten largest clones. A FACSAria II was used to sort memory CD4+ T cells, defined as single viable CD3+CD4+CD8-CD45RO+ cells. The specimen was memory CD4+ T cells from blood. Every receptor here comes from an adult in good health and CMV-seronegative.

The table lists this clone with a few counts. DNA of the CDR3: TGTGCCAGCAGTTTTAACGGCCCCCAGCGCTACACCTTC. It specifies CASSFNGPQRYTF. The chain couples TRBV28 to TRBJ1-2; D is unresolved. Germline V gene data show CDR1 as MDHEN and CDR2 as SYDVKM. V lost 3 bases, J lost 9 bases, and 14 bases lay in between. The CDR3 consists of 13 residues.

V is TRBV30 and J is TRBJ2-5, with a possible D match to TRBD1 (6 bases). The CDR3 is made up of 15 amino acids. Trimming removed 2 bases from V and 2 bases from J, with 15 bases in between. Germline V gene lookup returns CDR1 GTSNPN and CDR2 SVGIG (reference sequence). CDR3 DNA: TGTGCCTGGAGTATGACAGGAGTCCTTCAAGAGACCCAGTACTTC. Its protein is CAWSMTGVLQETQYF.

The V and J genes are TRBV15 and TRBJ1-5; possibly TRBD1 for D (6 bases). Trimming pared 2 bases from V and 6 bases from J, leaving 17 bases between. Germline loops: CDR1 LNHNV, CDR2 YYDKDF (reference sequence). The CDR3 is 16 amino acids. CDR3 DNA sequence: TGTGCCACCAGCAGAACCTGGGGGGGGGCCGGTCAGCCCCAGCATTTT. Translation: CATSRTWGGAGQPQHF.

The rearrangement uses TRBV28 and TRBJ2-7, with D hard to call. This CDR3 contains 12 residues. The ends were cut back, 2 bases at V and 5 bases at J, with 7 bases in the middle. Germline V gene lookup returns CDR1 MDHEN and CDR2 SYDVKM. The CDR3 DNA follows: TGTGCCAGCAGTTTAGGGCGGAACGAGCAGTACTTC. Encoded protein: CASSLGRNEQYF.

This chain uses TRBV7-2 with TRBJ2-3, with D perhaps TRBD2 (5 bases). V was cut by 6 bases and J by 7 bases, with 11 bases left in between. The CDR3 contains 12 residues. Per the germline V gene, CDR1 is SGHTA and CDR2 is FQGNSA. The CDR3 DNA reads TGTGCCAGCAGTAAAATGGACTATACGCAGTATTTT. Translation: CASSKMDYTQYF.

The V call is TRBV30, the J call TRBJ1-1; D ambiguous. V gave up 0 bases and J gave up 6 bases, with 14 bases separating them. CDR1 is GTSNPN and CDR2 is SVGIG in the germline V gene (reference sequence). The CDR3 is 14 residues long. The DNA of the CDR3 is TGTGCCTGGAGTGTAGCCAGGAGTGCCCCTGAAGCTTTCTTT. This translates into CAWSVARSAPEAFF. The full variable domain, rest sourced from reference TRBV30 and TRBJ1-1, is SQTIHQWPATLVQPVGSPLSLECTVEGTSNPNLYWYRQAAGRGLQLLFYSVGIGQISSEVPQNLSASRPQDRQFILSSKKLLLSDSGFYLCAWSVARSAPEAFFGQGTRLTVV.

The chain employs TRBV28 and TRBJ2-2; D is ambiguous. CDR1 MDHEN and CDR2 SYDVKM come from the germline V gene. The CDR3 totals 15 residues. The V end was cut by 4 bases, the J end by 7 bases, with 16 bases between. The CDR3 nucleotides read TGTGCCAGCAGTTCGTTTGGGCTGGATGGCGGGGAGCTGTTTTTT. This gives the protein CASSSFGLDGGELFF.

As regards this clone: At one of its ends the junction is not consistent with the germline gene, which may arise from a read error. The gene calls are TRBV5-1 and TRBJ1-4; a possible D gene is TRBD1 (5 bases). Germline assignment: CDR1 SGHRS and CDR2 YFSETQ. This CDR3 contains 18 residues. CDR3 in amino acids: CASSLGRGRTGTIEKLFF. The CDR3 DNA reads TGCGCCAGCAGCTTGGGTCGGGGGAGGACGGGGACTATTGAAAAACTGTTTTTT.

This clone was counted a few times. This chain joins TRBV6-1 and TRBJ1-1; D is uncertain. CDR3 size: 14 residues. CDR1 is MNHNS and CDR2 is SASEGT in the germline V gene. V lost 4 bases, J lost 5 bases, and 14 bases lay in between. In nucleotides, the CDR3 is TGTGCCAGCAGTGTTAATCCCCGCGGGACTGAAGCTTTCTTT. Translating it yields CASSVNPRGTEAFF.

CDR3 protein: CASSQSSGSLAGELFF. The CDR3 nucleotides read TGTGCCAGCAGCCAAAGTAGCGGGAGTTTAGCCGGGGAGCTGTTTTTT. The J gene is TRBJ2-2, the V gene TRBV5-4, with 9 bases lining up with TRBD2. Trimming took 4 bases from V and 6 from J; bases not matched to a gene: 10. In germline, CDR1 is SGHNT, CDR2 YYREEE (reference sequence). This CDR3 spans 16 amino acids.

There are a few counts of this clone. Other nucleotide sequences from this sample produce the same CDR3. The chain carries TRBV5-1 and TRBJ1-1, with a tentative D call TRBD1 (5 bases). The germline CDR1 and CDR2 sequences are SGHRS and YFSETQ. The CDR3 totals 14 residues. Trimming cost V 1 base and J 1 base, with 8 bases left between them. DNA for the CDR3: TGCGCCAGCAGCTTGACGAGGGGGAACACTGAAGCTTTCTTT. Its protein is CASSLTRGNTEAFF.

The V gene is TRBV28, the J gene TRBJ1-2; 7 bases agree with TRBD1. The CDR3 extends over 15 amino acids. Germline values: CDR1 MDHEN, CDR2 SYDVKM. V dropped 7 bases and J dropped 6; count of bases not matched to a gene: 14. The CDR3 here is CASKIGRGLLDGYTF. Here the CDR3 DNA reads TGTGCCAGCAAAATCGGGAGGGGGCTGCTGGATGGCTACACCTTC.

V and J are TRBV19 and TRBJ1-4; unclear D gene. V shed 10 bases and J shed 0 bases, with 15 bases lying between them. Per the germline V gene, CDR1 is LNHDA and CDR2 is SQIVND (reference sequence). This CDR3 has 15 amino acids. In DNA, the CDR3 is TGTGCCACCACCTTTAGCGGAGCAACTAATGAAAAACTGTTTTTT. Translation gives CATTFSGATNEKLFF.

The CDR3 protein is CASSSDPRPGQPQHF. The CDR3 DNA reads TGTGCCAGCAGTTCGGACCCAAGACCGGGTCAGCCCCAGCATTTT. The V and J genes are TRBV28 and TRBJ1-5; D unresolved. The length of the CDR3 is 15 residues. Germline V CDR1 and CDR2: MDHEN, SYDVKM. V was trimmed by 4 bases and J by 6 bases, leaving 16 bases between them.

The rearrangement joins TRBV29-1 to TRBJ2-3; D is undetermined. The CDR3 contains 13 residues. Germline V gives CDR1 SQVTM, CDR2 ANQGSEA. V was cut by 2 bases and J by 5 bases, with 11 bases left in between. Here the CDR3 DNA reads TGCAGCGTTGAAAAGGGTGGGGAAGATACGCAGTATTTT. Amino acid sequence: CSVEKGGEDTQYF.

This chain uses TRBV30 with TRBJ1-6; 8 bases line up with TRBD1. Trimming took 3 bases from V and 0 from J; bases not matched to a gene: 4. Germline CDR1 and CDR2: GTSNPN and SVGIG (reference sequence). The CDR3 extends over 16 amino acids. CDR3 sequence (DNA): TGTGCCTGGAGGAGACAGGGGAGCTCCTATAATTCACCCCTCCACTTT. Protein sequence: CAWRRQGSSYNSPLHF.

This clone was seen more than once but under ten times. V gene TRBV30 combines with J gene TRBJ1-3; 8 bases line up with TRBD1. Trimming took 0 bases from V and 4 from J; bases not matched to a gene: 5. Germline lookup yields CDR1 GTSNPN and CDR2 SVGIG (reference sequence). The CDR3 consists of 15 residues. CDR3 residues: CAWSVDRDRGNTIYF. In DNA form, the CDR3 reads TGTGCCTGGAGTGTAGATAGGGACAGGGGAAACACCATATATTTT.

The chain recombines TRBV5-1 with TRBJ2-3, with 13 bases lining up with TRBD2. V was pared by 3 bases and J by 3 bases, with 4 bases of the junction left unmatched. The germline CDR1 and CDR2 sequences are SGHRS and YFSETQ. The CDR3 is made up of 16 amino acids. The CDR3 here is CASSSGLAGETDTQYF. In nucleotides, the CDR3 is TGCGCCAGCAGCTCAGGACTAGCGGGAGAGACAGATACGCAGTATTTT. Full variable domain (missing parts from reference TRBV5-1 and TRBJ2-3): KAGVTQTPRYLIKTRGQQVTLSCSPISGHRSVSWYQQTPGQGLQFLFEYFSETQRNKGNFPGRFSGRQFSNSRSEMNVSTLELGDSALYLCASSSGLAGETDTQYFGPGTRLTVL.

The chain employs TRBV18 and TRBJ1-2; TRBD1 aligns across 7 bases. Germline CDR1 KGHSH, CDR2 LQKENI. The junction had 3 bases not matched to a gene; V was cut back by 2 bases and J by 0 bases. The CDR3 is made up of 15 amino acids. In nucleotides, the CDR3 is TGTGCCAGCTCACCAGGGGACAGAGCTAACTATGGCTACACCTTC. Encoded protein: CASSPGDRANYGYTF.

This clone was seen more than once but under ten times. The chain uses TRBV13 and TRBJ2-3, with TRBD2 as a possible D gene (5 bases). Germline-derived CDR1 and CDR2 are PRHDT and FYEKMQ (reference sequence). There are 13 residues in the CDR3. The V and J ends lost 2 bases and 3 bases respectively, with 6 bases between them. The CDR3 spells CASSLRTTDTQYF. The CDR3 DNA is TGTGCCAGCAGCTTAAGGACTACAGATACGCAGTATTTT. Full variable domain (outside the CDR3, taken from reference TRBV13 and TRBJ2-3): AAGVIQSPRHLIKEKRETATLKCYPIPRHDTVYWYQQGPGQDPQFLISFYEKMQSDKGSIPDRFSAQQFSDYHSELNMSSLELGDSALYFCASSLRTTDTQYFGPGTRLTVL.

This clone was observed a few times. The chain employs TRBV5-1 and TRBJ2-3; 7 nucleotides line up with TRBD2. With 4 bases clipped from V and 2 bases from J, the junction kept 10 bases outside the gene matches. This CDR3 has 16 amino acids. Germline CDR1 reads SGHRS; CDR2 reads YFSETQ. This CDR3 is CASSQEPGGNTDTQYF. The DNA of the CDR3 is TGCGCCAGCAGCCAAGAACCCGGGGGGAACACAGATACGCAGTATTTT.

The chain employs TRBV28 and TRBJ2-5; TRBD2 aligns across 13 bases. The CDR3 length is 17 residues. V gave up 6 bases and J gave up 5 bases; unmatched junction bases: 12. In germline, CDR1 is MDHEN, CDR2 SYDVKM. In DNA, the CDR3 is TGTGCCAGCAGCTTTCCGGGACTAGCGGGATCAGGGGAGACCCAGTACTTC. Amino acids: CASSFPGLAGSGETQYF. The entire variable domain, with the rest obtained from reference TRBV28 and TRBJ2-5, is as follows: DVKVTQSSRYLVKRTGEKVFLECVQDMDHENMFWYRQDPGLGLRLIYFSYDVKMKEKGDIPEGYSVSREKKERFSLILESASTNQTSMYLCASSFPGLAGSGETQYFGPGTRLLVL.

V gene TRBV6-5 combines with J gene TRBJ2-1; 11 nucleotides match TRBD2. The germline gives CDR1 MNHEY, CDR2 SVGAGI. Trimming cost V 6 bases and J 7 bases; bases outside gene matches: 8. This CDR3 has 15 amino acids. The CDR3 sequence: CASSSLSGRANEQFF. The CDR3 DNA sequence: TGTGCCAGCAGCTCACTTAGCGGGAGGGCGAATGAGCAGTTCTTC.

This clone was seen a few times. The chain combines TRBV10-3 with TRBJ2-2; perhaps TRBD2 as D (5 bases). Trimming stripped 9 bases from V and 0 bases from J, with 8 bases between. Germline V CDR1 and CDR2: ENHRY, SYGVKD. This CDR3 region has 13 residues. CDR3 in DNA: TGTGCCATTCGACTAACGAACACCGGGGAGCTGTTTTTT. This translates into CAIRLTNTGELFF.

This clone was seen only a few times. V and J are TRBV2 and TRBJ1-2; TRBD1 aligns across 8 bases. The CDR3 spans 16 residues. In germline, CDR1 is SNHLY, CDR2 FYNNEI. Trimming took 7 bases from V and 5 from J; bases not matched to a gene: 15. The CDR3 loop reads CASNPPGQARRYGYTF. CDR3 coding DNA: TGTGCCAGCAACCCTCCGGGACAGGCGCGCCGTTATGGCTACACCTTC.

This chain uses TRBV7-9 with TRBJ1-1; perhaps TRBD1 as D (5 bases). Trimming took 2 bases from V and 4 from J, leaving 14 bases between them. The germline V gene has CDR1 SEHNR and CDR2 FQNEAQ (reference sequence). The CDR3 length is 15 residues. CDR3 in DNA: TGTGCCAGCAGCTTAATCCAGGGAGTGACCACTGAAGCTTTCTTT. This translates into CASSLIQGVTTEAFF.

V is TRBV28 and J is TRBJ1-1; D not certain. CDR1 and CDR2 (germline): MDHEN, SYDVKM. V lost 6 bases to trimming and J lost 11 bases, with 28 bases between them. There are 16 residues in the CDR3. This chain's CDR3 is CASSLYSGPARRGAFF. DNA for the CDR3: TGTGCCAGCAGCCTTTATTCTGGGCCCGCACGGCGCGGGGCTTTCTTT.